Below are 19 T cell receptor beta chains sequenced from a single sample in a study of T cell responses to AZD1222 COVID-19 vaccine. Some clones are missing from TCRdb's copy, which holds only in-frame ones; the method was immunoSEQ multiplex PCR. The sample lists some 130,000 clones; about 93% were seen once. The sample in question was peripheral blood, obtained on day 0 of AZD1222 vaccination. The receptors here all came from an adult in good health.

This clone showed up just once. The CDR3 here is CASSTGRERGQYF. The CDR3 nucleotides are TGTGCCAGTAGTACCGGAAGGGAGAGGGGGCAGTATTTT. This rearrangement joins TRBV19 to TRBJ2-3; D is possibly TRBD1 or TRBD2 (5 bases each). Trimming shortened V by 4 bases and J by 11 bases, and 16 bases separated the two germline ends. CDR1 and CDR2 (germline): LNHDA, SQIVND (reference sequence). This CDR3 contains 13 residues.

This clone has only one observation. The chain carries TRBV30 and TRBJ2-3, with D hard to call. The CDR3 is 13 residues long. The germline gives CDR1 GTSNPN, CDR2 SVGIG (reference sequence). Trimming removed 0 bases from V and 2 bases from J, with 6 bases in between. The CDR3 DNA is TGTGCCTGGAGTGTACTGATCACAGATACGCAGTATTTT. It is translated as CAWSVLITDTQYF.

J is TRBJ1-1 and V is TRBV2; maybe TRBD1 (5 bases). The CDR3 runs to 16 residues. CDR1 is SNHLY, CDR2 FYNNEI, per germline. Trimming stripped 6 bases from V and 0 bases from J, with 17 bases between. The CDR3 loop reads CASSPGRNILNTEAFF. As DNA, the CDR3 is TGTGCCAGCAGCCCGGGACGGAATATTTTGAACACTGAAGCTTTCTTT.

The V gene is TRBV27, the J gene TRBJ2-1; 9 bases are a match to TRBD2. Germline V gene sequence: CDR1 MNHEY, CDR2 SMNVEV (reference sequence). After removal of 0 bases from V and 11 bases from J, the junction contained 8 bases not matched to a gene. The CDR3 is 15 amino acids. The CDR3 loop is CASSLSFAGGVKQFF. The CDR3, as DNA: TGTGCCAGCAGTTTATCGTTTGCGGGGGGGGTGAAGCAGTTCTTC.

The chain is built from TRBV3-1 (or the pseudogene TRBV3-2) and TRBJ1-2, with 9 nucleotides matching TRBD1. J gave up 4 bases and V 1 base, and 4 bases lay outside the gene matches. Germline V gene sequence: CDR1 LGHDT, CDR2 YNNKEL (reference sequence). CDR3 size: 15 residues. As DNA, the CDR3 is TGTGCCAGCAGCCAAGGTGGGGGACAGGGCTATGGCTACACCTTC. Its translation: CASSQGGGQGYGYTF.

V and J are TRBV6-2 or TRBV6-3 and TRBJ2-5; 14 positions match TRBD2. V shed 6 bases, J shed 7 bases, and the junction held 10 bases outside the gene matches. Germline CDR1 reads MNHEY; CDR2 reads SVGEGT. This CDR3 contains 16 residues. The CDR3 DNA reads TGTGCCAGCAGCAAAGGACTAGCGGGGGGCCGAGGGACCCAGTACTTC. Its translation is CASSKGLAGGRGTQYF.

The chain is built from TRBV10-3 and TRBJ1-1; D gene ambiguous. The CDR3 loop spans 13 amino acids. Deletions cut 7 bases from V and 0 bases from J, with 9 bases between. CDR1 is ENHRY, CDR2 SYGVKD, per germline. In DNA form, the CDR3 reads TGTGCCATCACTCAGGCATTGAACACTGAAGCTTTCTTT. This sequence encodes CAITQALNTEAFF.

The chain couples TRBV6-5 to TRBJ1-2; 11 nucleotides line up with TRBD1. V was clipped by 0 bases and J by 6 bases; unmatched bases: 0. From germline, CDR1 is MNHEY and CDR2 SVGAGI. CDR3 size: 14 residues. CDR3 protein: CASSYSDRGHGYTF. CDR3 nucleotides: TGTGCCAGCAGTTACTCGGACAGGGGGCATGGCTACACCTTC.

The rearrangement links TRBV27 to TRBJ2-3; D is unclear. Between the trimmed V and J ends, which lost 6 bases and 2 bases, there was a span of 15 bases. The CDR3 spans 15 residues. Germline values: CDR1 MNHEY, CDR2 SMNVEV (reference sequence). CDR3 protein: CASRKARQLTDTQYF. Written as DNA, the CDR3 is TGTGCCAGCAGAAAGGCTAGACAACTCACAGATACGCAGTATTTT.

This sequence joins TRBV27 and TRBJ1-6; 7 bases fit TRBD1. The CDR3 contains 13 residues. V trimming: 5 bases; J trimming: 8 bases; junction bases outside the gene matches: 3. CDR1 is MNHEY, CDR2 SMNVEV, per germline (reference sequence). The CDR3 protein is CASSDRDYSPLHF. CDR3 DNA: TGTGCCAGCAGTGACAGGGATTATTCACCCCTCCACTTT.

This chain connects TRBV11-2 to TRBJ2-1, with a tentative D call TRBD1 (5 bases). Germline V CDR1 and CDR2: SGHAT, FQNNGV. CDR3 length equals 13 residues. V shed 5 bases and J shed 5 bases, with 10 bases lying between them. The chain's CDR3 is CASSLGLDNEQFF. CDR3 coding DNA: TGTGCCAGCAGCCTGGGGCTCGACAATGAGCAGTTCTTC.

The rearrangement links TRBV7-9 to TRBJ2-3; 7 bases match TRBD2. This CDR3 spans 15 amino acids. With V trimmed by 10 bases and J by 0 bases, 10 bases remained unmatched. Germline V gene sequence: CDR1 SEHNR, CDR2 FQNEAQ (reference sequence). The CDR3 sequence is CAIRTGGTSTDTQYF. CDR3 nucleotides: TGTGCCATCAGAACCGGGGGGACGAGCACAGATACGCAGTATTTT.

This clone is a singleton in its sample. The gene calls are TRBV9 and TRBJ1-1; unclear D gene. The length of the CDR3 is 13 residues. Between the trimmed V and J ends, which lost 0 bases and 1 base, there was a span of 4 bases. Germline V gene data show CDR1 as SGDLS and CDR2 as YYNGEE. The CDR3 DNA reads as TGTGCCAGCAGCGTAGCTGGGAACACTGAAGCTTTCTTT. Translation: CASSVAGNTEAFF. Combining the CDR3 with reference TRBV9 and TRBJ1-1 gives the whole variable domain DSGVTQTPKHLITATGQRVTLRCSPRSGDLSVYWYQQSLDQGLQFLIQYYNGEERAKGNILERFSAQQFPDLHSELNLSSLELGDSALYFCASSVAGNTEAFFGQGTRLTVV.

The J gene is TRBJ1-4, the V gene TRBV5-4, with 7 bases matching TRBD1. CDR1 and CDR2 from the germline V gene are SGHNT and YYREEE (reference sequence). J gave up 5 bases and V 3 bases, and 7 bases lay outside the gene matches. The CDR3 runs 15 residues. CDR3 bases: TGTGCCAGCAGCTCCTGGGACAGCGCGAATGAAAAACTGTTTTTT. Its protein product is CASSSWDSANEKLFF.

The V call is TRBV6-1, the J call TRBJ1-5; 7 bases map to TRBD1. J gave up 7 bases and V 2 bases, and 5 bases lay outside the gene matches. Germline V gives CDR1 MNHNS, CDR2 SASEGT. This CDR3 contains 14 residues. This CDR3 is CASSELTGRQPQHF. CDR3 bases: TGTGCCAGCAGTGAATTGACAGGGCGGCAGCCCCAGCATTTT.

The J gene is TRBJ1-4, the V gene TRBV10-1, with TRBD1 matching over 7 bases. The germline gives CDR1 WNHNN, CDR2 SYGVQD (reference sequence). After removal of 9 bases from V and 8 bases from J, the junction contained 15 bases not matched to a gene. There are 15 residues in the CDR3. The CDR3 DNA is TGCGCCAGGGACAGGCTGGTGTGTCGAAGGGAAAAACTGTTTTTT. It specifies CARDRLVCRREKLFF.

The gene calls are TRBV6-2 or TRBV6-3 and TRBJ2-7; 11 bases are a match to TRBD1. Germline loops: CDR1 MNHEY, CDR2 SVGEGT. This CDR3 is built from 15 residues. With V trimmed by 2 bases and J by 5 bases, 5 bases remained unmatched. CDR3 protein: CASSYGTGGTNEQYF. The DNA for the CDR3 is TGTGCCAGCAGTTACGGGACAGGGGGTACCAACGAGCAGTACTTC.

The chain carries TRBV10-3 and TRBJ1-1; 7 positions agree with TRBD1. CDR1 and CDR2 from the germline V gene are ENHRY and SYGVKD. The V and J ends lost 6 bases and 1 base, in that order; junction bases with no gene match: 5. The CDR3 totals 14 residues. CDR3 in DNA: TGTGCCATCAGCCCCGGACAGGCGAACACTGAAGCTTTCTTT. It is translated as CAISPGQANTEAFF.

The rearrangement joins TRBV2 to TRBJ2-3; D remains ambiguous. Germline loops: CDR1 SNHLY, CDR2 FYNNEI. The germline V and J ends were trimmed by 8 bases and 6 bases, with 9 bases remaining between them. The CDR3 runs 11 residues. CDR3 loop: CASSIMDTQYF. Here the CDR3 DNA reads TGTGCCAGCTCCATAATGGATACGCAGTATTTT.